The text below deals with one T cell receptor (beta chain). Its antigen is unidentified. V dropped 7 bases and J dropped 0 bases, with 19 bases sitting between them. The CDR3 covers 16 residues. Germline V gene sequence: CDR1 SEHNR, CDR2 FQNEAQ (reference sequence). The study ran its PCR with 60 Vbeta and 13 Jbeta primers. TCRdb keeps only in-frame clones here, not all; method: immunoSEQ multiplex PCR. The sample holds about 170,000 clones, under 90% seen once. The entry originates in a study of cytomegalovirus exposure and HLA in healthy donors. Notes on the study in general: A later analysis reported that several of the most significant clusters appeared to be linked to common viral pathogens, among them Epstein-Barr virus. The study designated 150 or so TCR beta chains cytomegalovirus-associated. The productive fraction for most TCR beta V segments was about 87% or about 30% in an earlier analysis. The study carried out a later analysis of TCR beta sequences. It associated 15,000 to 20,000 of them with specific HLA alleles at a false discovery rate of 0.05.

Material for sequencing was PBMCs. V and J are TRBV7-9 and TRBJ2-7; tentatively, D is TRBD1 (7 bases). The receptor's source is a male donor in good health and CMV-seronegative. The CDR3 region is CASTRPRRDSSYEQYF. CDR3 in DNA: TGTGCCAGCACCCGACCCCGGAGGGACAGCTCCTACGAGCAGTACTTC.